Each of the 14 T cell receptor beta chains below was sequenced from the same sample in a study of shared clonotypes between healthy human individuals. The naive CD8 fraction comprised CD45RO-negative cells positively selected for CCR7 and excluded terminally differentiated effector memory CD45RA+ cells. Sequencing used immunoSEQ multiplex PCR; TCRdb keeps in-frame clones, though not all of them. The sample shows about 2.1 million clones, 80% to 95% of them seen only once. The sample was naive CD8+ T cells from PBMCs. Receptors originate from a man between 18 and 29 years old in good health. Some clones in this sample may be carry-over from other donors' samples.

The J gene is TRBJ1-2, the V gene TRBV9; D gene unclear. The CDR3 loop spans 12 amino acids. The germline V and J ends were trimmed by 0 bases and 7 bases, with 7 bases remaining between them. Germline CDR1 and CDR2: SGDLS and YYNGEE. The chain's CDR3 is CASSVDASGYTF. The CDR3 region has the DNA TGTGCCAGCAGCGTAGACGCTAGTGGCTACACCTTC. Variable domain in full (rest from reference TRBV9 and TRBJ1-2): DSGVTQTPKHLITATGQRVTLRCSPRSGDLSVYWYQQSLDQGLQFLIQYYNGEERAKGNILERFSAQQFPDLHSELNLSSLELGDSALYFCASSVDASGYTFGSGTRLTVV.

The chain couples TRBV27 to TRBJ2-1; TRBD2 matches 11 bases. This CDR3 is built from 15 residues. Germline CDR1 MNHEY, CDR2 SMNVEV (reference sequence). The V gene end was trimmed by 8 bases and the J gene end by 9 bases; junction bases not matched to a gene: 12. CDR3 amino acids: CASSTGSGRAGEQFF. CDR3 in DNA: TGTGCCAGCTCCACTGGTAGCGGGAGGGCCGGTGAGCAGTTCTTC.

This sequence joins TRBV11-2 and TRBJ2-7; D may be TRBD2 (5 bases). CDR3 size: 16 residues. Germline V gene lookup returns CDR1 SGHAT and CDR2 FQNNGV. Trimming took off 0 bases at V and 2 bases at J, with 14 bases between the two ends. CDR3 residues: CASSLDRIGLTYEQYF. In DNA, the CDR3 is TGTGCCAGCAGCTTAGATCGGATAGGACTCACCTACGAGCAGTACTTC.

This chain links TRBV5-1 with TRBJ2-2; maybe TRBD2 (5 bases). This CDR3 spans 14 amino acids. Trimming removed 5 bases at V and 6 bases at J, with 14 bases between. Germline-derived CDR1 and CDR2 are SGHRS and YFSETQ. The CDR3 nucleotides are TGCGCCAGCAGGCGGAAGGAGGCCCCCGGGGAGCTGTTTTTT. Its protein is CASRRKEAPGELFF. Variable domain in full (rest from reference TRBV5-1 and TRBJ2-2): KAGVTQTPRYLIKTRGQQVTLSCSPISGHRSVSWYQQTPGQGLQFLFEYFSETQRNKGNFPGRFSGRQFSNSRSEMNVSTLELGDSALYLCASRRKEAPGELFFGEGSRLTVL.

The V call is TRBV7-9, the J call TRBJ1-5; TRBD1 matches 9 bases. Germline CDR1 SEHNR, CDR2 FQNEAQ (reference sequence). V lost 6 bases to trimming and J lost 9 bases; unmatched junction nucleotides: 12. This CDR3 contains 15 residues. The CDR3 protein is CASRFGQGLAGPQHF. In nucleotides, the CDR3 is TGTGCCAGCAGATTCGGACAGGGGCTAGCGGGGCCCCAGCATTTT.

V usage is TRBV28 and J usage is TRBJ2-1; 9 bases are shared with TRBD1. This CDR3 region has 13 residues. Germline V lookup: CDR1 MDHEN, CDR2 SYDVKM. Trimming took 4 bases from V and 15 from J; bases not matched to a gene: 10. This chain's CDR3 is CASSWPRTGDLFF. CDR3 in DNA: TGTGCCAGCAGTTGGCCCCGGACAGGGGATCTGTTCTTC.

This chain joins TRBV27 and TRBJ2-7, with 11 bases aligning to TRBD1. V gave up 5 bases and J gave up 5 bases; unmatched junction bases: 5. Germline values: CDR1 MNHEY, CDR2 SMNVEV (reference sequence). CDR3 length: 14 residues. The CDR3: CASSGWTGGHEQYF. The CDR3 coding sequence is TGTGCCAGCAGTGGATGGACAGGGGGCCACGAGCAGTACTTC.

V is TRBV6-5 and J is TRBJ2-5; D call uncertain. The CDR3 loop spans 14 amino acids. The V and J ends lost 0 bases and 5 bases respectively, with 10 bases between them. The germline gives CDR1 MNHEY, CDR2 SVGAGI. The CDR3 bases are TGTGCCAGCAGTTACTCTGCGTCCTGGGAGACCCAGTACTTC. It specifies CASSYSASWETQYF.

This chain uses TRBV9 with TRBJ1-2, with 10 bases identical to TRBD1. The CDR3 is 16 residues long. Germline values: CDR1 SGDLS, CDR2 YYNGEE. After removal of 4 bases from V and 4 bases from J, the junction contained 10 bases not matched to a gene. The CDR3 sequence: CASSPGTGASVYGYTF. The CDR3 DNA reads as TGTGCCAGCAGCCCAGGGACAGGGGCGAGTGTCTATGGCTACACCTTC. Full variable domain (remainder filled in from reference TRBV9 and TRBJ1-2): DSGVTQTPKHLITATGQRVTLRCSPRSGDLSVYWYQQSLDQGLQFLIQYYNGEERAKGNILERFSAQQFPDLHSELNLSSLELGDSALYFCASSPGTGASVYGYTFGSGTRLTVV.

The V gene is TRBV5-6, the J gene TRBJ1-2; D is possibly TRBD1 (5 bases). Germline V gives CDR1 SGHDT, CDR2 YYEEEE. This CDR3 region has 15 residues. Deletions cut 0 bases from V and 4 bases from J, with 13 bases between. CDR3 residues: CASSLGSGRGYGYTF. Written as DNA, the CDR3 is TGTGCCAGCAGCTTGGGATCGGGGAGGGGCTATGGCTACACCTTC.

V is TRBV4-3 and J is TRBJ2-1; 12 positions agree with TRBD2. CDR1 and CDR2 (germline): LGHNA, YSLEER. The CDR3 covers 17 residues. Losses at the gene ends were 2 bases for V and 9 bases for J; bases not matched to a gene: 11. CDR3 region: CASSQLWTSGIGGEQFF. CDR3 bases: TGCGCCAGCAGCCAACTGTGGACTAGCGGGATTGGGGGTGAGCAGTTCTTC.

This clone was found once. The chain links TRBV7-8 to TRBJ2-3; D uncertain. Trimming took 1 base from V and 6 from J, leaving 8 bases between them. This CDR3 region has 13 residues. CDR1 and CDR2 from the germline V gene are SGHVS and FQNEAQ. The CDR3 region has the DNA TGTGCCAGCAGCTTAGTCCTCTTTGATACGCAGTATTTT. It translates to CASSLVLFDTQYF.

Note on this clone: The identical CDR3 is also encoded by other nucleotide sequences in the sample. V and J are TRBV27 and TRBJ1-1; D gene uncertain. The CDR3 has 13 amino acids. Trimming shortened V by 5 bases and J by 5 bases, and 12 bases separated the two germline ends. Germline values: CDR1 MNHEY, CDR2 SMNVEV (reference sequence). CDR3 protein: CASSPRIGTEAFF. CDR3 DNA: TGTGCCAGCAGTCCCCGTATTGGGACTGAAGCTTTCTTT.

This chain joins TRBV11-2 and TRBJ2-5; the D is unclear. The germline V gene encodes CDR1 SGHAT and CDR2 FQNNGV. This CDR3 has 16 amino acids. Between the trimmed V and J ends, which lost 1 base and 1 base, there was a span of 13 bases. The CDR3 DNA reads TGTGCCAGCAGCTTAGGCTTCAGACGGCCCCAAGAGACCCAGTACTTC. This gives the protein CASSLGFRRPQETQYF.